Listed below are T cell receptor beta chains from one sample, sequenced in a study of blood T cell repertoires in COVID-19. Only in-frame clones appear in the TCRdb table, and some are missing; sequencing was by immunoSEQ multiplex PCR. In the table there are 55,000 to 80,000 clones, roughly 88% of which are singletons. Sequenced material: peripheral blood. The origin of the receptors is a man aged 45-65 years with acute or convalescent COVID-19. The CDR3 runs from the conserved cysteine through the conserved F or W. The D gene is left open where the match is weak.

TRBJ2-1	TRBV24-1	NA	CATSEGSSYNEQFF	TGTGCCACCAGTGAAGGGAGCTCCTACAATGAGCAGTTCTTC
TRBJ2-1	TRBV7-8	TRBD2	CASSVSGTSGGYEQFF	TGTGCCAGCAGCGTCTCCGGGACTAGCGGGGGGTATGAGCAGTTCTTC
TRBJ1-3	TRBV6-5	NA	CASSETGRTIYF	TGTGCCAGCAGCGAGACGGGTCGAACCATATATTTT
TRBJ1-4	TRBV10-1	NA	CASSESSSTATNEKLFF	TGCGCCAGCAGTGAGTCTTCATCGACAGCAACTAATGAAAAACTGTTTTTT
TRBJ1-5	TRBV4-2	NA	CASSLTGIRVGNQPQHF	TGTGCCAGCAGCCTGACAGGAATCCGGGTGGGGAATCAGCCCCAGCATTTT
TRBJ1-1	TRBV30	NA	CAWAHRDVAFF	TGTGCCTGGGCGCACAGGGACGTAGCTTTCTTT
TRBJ2-1	TRBV2	TRBD2	CASLSGGSGEQFF	TGTGCCAGCCTAAGCGGGGGAAGCGGTGAGCAGTTCTTC
TRBJ1-5	TRBV11-2	TRBD1	CASSPDRNQPQHF	TGTGCCAGCAGCCCGGACAGGAATCAGCCCCAGCATTTT
TRBJ1-6	TRBV5-6	NA	CASSLGGDGNSPLHF	TGTGCCAGCAGCTTAGGAGGGGATGGCAATTCACCCCTCCACTTT
TRBJ1-2	TRBV30	NA	CASGQSPYGYTF	TGTGCCTCTGGACAGTCTCCCTATGGCTACACCTTC
TRBJ2-2	TRBV21-1	NA	CASSKDGTSGGAGTGELFF	TGTGCCAGCAGCAAAGATGGGACTAGCGGGGGGGCCGGTACCGGGGAGCTGTTTTTT
TRBJ1-6	TRBV6-1	TRBD1	CASSEAHGTGNSPLHF	TGTGCCAGCAGTGAAGCGCATGGGACAGGGAATTCACCCCTCCACTTT
TRBJ2-2	TRBV6-5	NA	CASSYSRGLDGELFF	TGTGCCAGCAGTTACTCGAGAGGGCTGGACGGGGAGCTGTTTTTT
TRBJ1-1	TRBV7-9	NA	CASSFQENTEAFF	TGTGCCAGCAGCTTTCAGGAGAACACTGAAGCTTTCTTT
TRBJ1-2	TRBV19	NA	CAKGGLNYGYTF	TGTGCCAAAGGTGGACTAAACTATGGCTACACCTTC
TRBJ1-1	TRBV6-1	TRBD1	CASSEGTGRNTEAFF	TGTGCCAGCAGTGAAGGGACAGGGAGGAACACTGAAGCTTTCTTT
TRBJ2-2	TRBV5-1	NA	CASSPNYYTGELFF	TGCGCCAGCAGCCCAAACTATTACACCGGGGAGCTGTTTTTT
TRBJ1-2	TRBV20-1	NA	CSAQDYGYTF	TGCAGTGCGCAGGATTATGGCTACACCTTC
TRBJ1-2	TRBV5-4	TRBD1	CASSSKDRGGPRNYGYTF	TGTGCCAGCAGCTCGAAAGACAGGGGGGGACCCCGTAACTATGGCTACACCTTC
TRBJ2-6	TRBV7-2	TRBD1	CASSLVGQAFSGANVLTF	TGTGCCAGCAGCTTAGTGGGACAGGCCTTCTCTGGGGCCAACGTCCTGACTTTC
TRBJ2-7	TRBV3-1/TRBV3-2	TRBD1	CASSFTDRDEQYF	TGTGCCAGCAGCTTTACGGACAGGGACGAGCAGTACTTC
TRBJ2-5	TRBV18	TRBD1	CASSPPGQAAETQYF	TGTGCCAGCTCACCACCGGGACAGGCAGCCGAGACCCAGTACTTC
TRBJ1-6	TRBV7-2	NA	CASSRTASYNSPLHF	TGTGCCAGCAGCAGGACAGCCTCCTATAATTCACCCCTCCACTTT